This is a list of T cell receptor beta chains from one sample in a study of patients and donors after allogeneic stem cell transplantation. In TCRdb, the RT-PCR reads were re-called with MiXCR into one record per CDR3 protein. Of 150,000 to 250,000 distinct CDR3 sequences in the sample, roughly two fifths were seen once. The sequenced material came from blood, either unsorted or a sorted T cell fraction (not recorded which). These receptors originate from a human donor who was either an allogeneic HSCT recipient or a stem cell or donor lymphocyte infusion donor (not recorded which). It is not recorded whose cells these are; they may come from a transplant donor. CDR3s include the opening cysteine and the closing phenylalanine or tryptophan. Each record gives: V gene, J gene, clone size, D gene, CDR3 protein. A D gene is named only where the DNA matches it firmly. Part of the rows lack a size; the others show once, few, many or a class for expanded clones.

V gene: TRBV20-1; J gene: TRBJ2-2; clone size: -; D gene: -; CDR3 protein: CSAMTTNTGELFF
V gene: TRBV7-9; J gene: TRBJ1-2; clone size: few; D gene: -; CDR3 protein: CASSQTGDGYTF
V gene: TRBV29-1; J gene: TRBJ1-2; clone size: few; D gene: -; CDR3 protein: CSVSTDGYTF
V gene: TRBV5-4; J gene: TRBJ2-7; clone size: -; D gene: -; CDR3 protein: CASSPELGVYEQYF
V gene: TRBV6-2/TRBV6-3; J gene: TRBJ2-2; clone size: -; D gene: -; CDR3 protein: CASRGTRWLLKGTGELFF
V gene: TRBV7-9; J gene: TRBJ2-7; clone size: -; D gene: -; CDR3 protein: CASRSADSYEQYF
V gene: TRBV20-1; J gene: TRBJ1-1; clone size: -; D gene: -; CDR3 protein: CSARSRITEAFF
V gene: TRBV20-1; J gene: TRBJ1-5; clone size: few; D gene: -; CDR3 protein: CSAPEAGMAQPQHF
V gene: TRBV7-2; J gene: TRBJ2-2; clone size: few; D gene: TRBD2; CDR3 protein: CASSLIAGGSTGELFF
V gene: TRBV7-2; J gene: TRBJ2-1; clone size: -; D gene: -; CDR3 protein: CASSLDGDEQFF
V gene: TRBV20-1; J gene: TRBJ1-5; clone size: -; D gene: -; CDR3 protein: CSARSSYSNQPQHF
V gene: TRBV28; J gene: TRBJ1-2; clone size: -; D gene: TRBD1; CDR3 protein: CASSPPAAGGGGYTF
V gene: TRBV7-3; J gene: TRBJ2-1; clone size: -; D gene: -; CDR3 protein: CARLLRDSYNEQFF
V gene: TRBV12-3/TRBV12-4; J gene: TRBJ2-1; clone size: few; D gene: TRBD2; CDR3 protein: CASNLAGGPNEQFF
V gene: TRBV4-3; J gene: TRBJ2-1; clone size: -; D gene: TRBD1; CDR3 protein: CASSQDDRGSYNEQFF
V gene: TRBV24-1; J gene: TRBJ2-1; clone size: -; D gene: TRBD1; CDR3 protein: CATSDLGQGAYNEQFF
V gene: TRBV9; J gene: TRBJ1-2; clone size: few; D gene: -; CDR3 protein: CASSVAGGGYTF
V gene: TRBV6-2/TRBV6-3; J gene: TRBJ1-1; clone size: -; D gene: TRBD1; CDR3 protein: CASSYSRGQGTEAFF
V gene: TRBV4-3; J gene: TRBJ1-5; clone size: -; D gene: -; CDR3 protein: CASSQAKGVQPQHF
V gene: TRBV4-3; J gene: TRBJ2-1; clone size: -; D gene: -; CDR3 protein: CASSQEVTGILLYNEQFF
V gene: TRBV12-3/TRBV12-4; J gene: TRBJ1-4; clone size: few; D gene: -; CDR3 protein: CASSPAMATNEKLFF
V gene: TRBV6-2/TRBV6-3; J gene: TRBJ2-1; clone size: -; D gene: -; CDR3 protein: CASSYPGDLSMQFF
V gene: TRBV6-5; J gene: TRBJ1-1; clone size: -; D gene: -; CDR3 protein: CASSYKTEAFF
V gene: TRBV5-1; J gene: TRBJ2-7; clone size: few; D gene: -; CDR3 protein: CASSLGGQGSFYEQYF
V gene: TRBV4-1; J gene: TRBJ1-1; clone size: few; D gene: -; CDR3 protein: CASSPTESSQTYTEAFF
V gene: TRBV10-3; J gene: TRBJ2-3; clone size: -; D gene: TRBD2; CDR3 protein: CAITPNSGESTDTQYF
V gene: TRBV20-1; J gene: TRBJ1-1; clone size: -; D gene: -; CDR3 protein: CSASLTATNTEAFF
V gene: TRBV10-3; J gene: TRBJ1-5; clone size: few; D gene: -; CDR3 protein: CAISVYSDGPEPQHF
V gene: TRBV7-9; J gene: TRBJ2-1; clone size: -; D gene: TRBD2; CDR3 protein: CASSLSRISGSLSYEQFF
V gene: TRBV9; J gene: TRBJ1-2; clone size: -; D gene: -; CDR3 protein: CASSYMGVGGYTF
V gene: TRBV28; J gene: TRBJ1-2; clone size: once; D gene: TRBD1; CDR3 protein: CASRYSGGLYGYTF